This TCR beta chain was retrieved from a study of T-cell reconstitution after alpha-beta-depleted transplantation in children. CDR1 and CDR2 from the germline V gene are DFQATT and SNEGSKA (reference sequence). This CDR3 has 14 amino acids. V was clipped by 6 bases and J by 3 bases, with 18 bases between them. This clonotype was observed at least ten times. Unique molecular identifiers tagged the TCRbeta library. One entry per CDR3 protein results from TCRdb running MiXCR on the PCR reads. The sample lists hundreds of thousands of distinct CDR3 sequences, 6.5% to 9% occurring once. Source: PBMCs, mostly from graft donor cells, taken 180 days after TCRalphabeta/CD19-depleted stem cell transplant. The J gene is TRBJ2-7, the V gene TRBV20-1; D could derive from TRBD1 or TRBD2 (5 bases each). The clonotype originates from a male patient younger than 18 who had a stem cell transplant for acute lymphoblastic leukemia, so the T cells may come from the graft donor. CDR3 DNA: TGCAGTGCAGAGACCCGGGACGGGAACTACGAGCAGTACTTC. Amino acid sequence: CSAETRDGNYEQYF.